This T cell receptor beta chain was profiled in a study of T cell responses to AZD1222 COVID-19 vaccine. Study information: Second-dose schedules of about 4 or about 12 weeks were combined. Notes on the study in general: Within unmutated variant regions lay the reported targets of nearly half of spike-specific TCRs.

Germline-derived CDR1 and CDR2 are SGHTA and FQGNSA. The CDR3 covers 14 residues. V was clipped by 4 bases and J by 1 base, with 8 bases between them. This clone was seen more than once but under ten times. Its antigen remains unknown. Measured with immunoSEQ multiplex PCR; TCRdb has only the in-frame clones, and not every one. This sample has under 130,000 clones, with roughly 90% found just once. The J gene is TRBJ1-5, the V gene TRBV7-2; TRBD1 might be the D (5 bases). The sequencing used peripheral blood, collected on day 0 of AZD1222 vaccination. The clonotype was recovered from an adult in good health. CDR3 bases: TGTGCCAGCAGCTGGGGGACGAGCAATCAGCCCCAGCATTTT. Translated: CASSWGTSNQPQHF.